A selection of T cell receptor beta chains follows, all from one sample in a study of T cells in localized non-small cell lung cancer. The table came from immunoSEQ multiplex PCR; TCRdb's copy has only in-frame clones and leaves some out. The table records approximately 31,000 clones, about nine tenths of them present only once. The sequenced sample was peripheral blood mononuclear cells, obtained before any cancer treatment. The receptors derive from a man between 35 and 75 years old with stage III lung adenocarcinoma. Each CDR3 is given without its conserved first and last residue. Fields, in order: J gene, CDR3 length, V gene, CDR3 protein.

J: TRBJ1-2; length: 11; V: TRBV9; CDR3: ASSPPGTRGYT
J: TRBJ2-5; length: 13; V: TRBV5-4; CDR3: ASSASLAGKETQY
J: TRBJ2-1; length: 12; V: TRBV28; CDR3: ASTTGLTNNEQF
J: TRBJ2-7; length: 11; V: TRBV6-9; CDR3: ASSYSGLPWQY
J: TRBJ2-7; length: 12; V: TRBV7-2; CDR3: ASRLERGYSEQY
J: TRBJ1-5; length: 13; V: TRBV7-2; CDR3: ASSSRTGRNQPQH
J: TRBJ2-7; length: 11; V: TRBV28; CDR3: ASLAMASYEQY
J: TRBJ1-6; length: 15; V: TRBV7-9; CDR3: ASSTRTGSSYNSPLH
J: TRBJ2-3; length: 13; V: TRBV7-9; CDR3: ASSLRSGVSDTQY
J: TRBJ2-6; length: 18; V: TRBV15; CDR3: ATSRDLIERGGPGANVLT
J: -; length: 13; V: TRBV7-7; CDR3: ASSLAPGLEHEQY
J: TRBJ1-1; length: 12; V: TRBV28; CDR3: ASSWATGGTEAF
J: TRBJ2-1; length: 9; V: TRBV27; CDR3: ASSGGNEQF
J: TRBJ2-7; length: 12; V: TRBV5-1; CDR3: ASSLETGYYEQY
J: TRBJ1-6; length: 12; V: TRBV18; CDR3: ASSEDSGPSPLH
J: TRBJ2-7; length: 12; V: TRBV6-5; CDR3: ASSRDTNSYEQY
J: TRBJ2-7; length: 12; V: TRBV7-2; CDR3: ASSLGPPSYEQY
J: TRBJ2-5; length: 15; V: TRBV11-3; CDR3: ASSLGTQTSGQETQY
J: TRBJ1-2; length: 12; V: TRBV19; CDR3: ASSRQGIDYGYT
J: TRBJ2-6; length: 13; V: TRBV7-2; CDR3: ASSFGGAGANVLT
J: TRBJ1-4; length: 14; V: TRBV19; CDR3: ARDSGGGQPNEKLF
J: TRBJ1-1; length: 13; V: TRBV7-9; CDR3: ASSFGQGLNTEAF
J: TRBJ1-5; length: 13; V: TRBV15; CDR3: ATSRRGYGNQPQH
J: TRBJ1-5; length: 11; V: TRBV16; CDR3: ASSQSENQPQH
J: TRBJ1-2; length: 13; V: TRBV5-4; CDR3: ASSLGGQSTYGYT
J: TRBJ1-1; length: 11; V: TRBV7-9; CDR3: ASSPSERAEAF
J: TRBJ2-1; length: 14; V: TRBV11-2; CDR3: ASSGELVRNNNEQF
J: TRBJ2-3; length: 12; V: TRBV2; CDR3: ASSPGRLTDTQY